The 27 T cell receptor beta chains in this list originate from one sample, sequenced in a study of T-cell reconstitution after alpha-beta-depleted transplantation in children. Preparation of the TCRbeta library used unique molecular identifiers. TCRdb used MiXCR to reprocess the PCR reads, holding one entry per CDR3 protein. The sample includes about 70,000 distinct CDR3 sequences, approximately 10% of them seen just once. The source material was PBMCs, sampled before TCRalphabeta/CD19-depleted stem cell transplant. These receptors came from a boy aged 5 to 17 with acute myeloid leukemia, due to receive a stem cell transplant.

This clonotype was counted ten times or more. V is TRBV20-1 and J is TRBJ1-2; D is undetermined. This CDR3 spans 10 amino acids. CDR1 and CDR2 (germline): DFQATT, SNEGSKA (reference sequence). V was shortened by 5 bases and J by 7 bases, with 8 bases between the two germline ends. CDR3 bases: TGCAGTGCTTTGCCAGCTGGCTACACCTTC. Residues: CSALPAGYTF.

This chain links TRBV18 with TRBJ2-7; D is ambiguous. From germline, CDR1 is KGHSH and CDR2 LQKENI. CDR3 length: 13 amino acids. Trimming cost V 3 bases and J 4 bases, with 10 bases left between them. DNA for the CDR3: TGTGCCAGCTCACCCATGGCATATTACGAGCAGTACGTC. This codes for CASSPMAYYEQYV.

This clonotype was recorded at least ten times. This chain links TRBV27 with TRBJ2-1; perhaps D is TRBD1 or TRBD2 (5 bases each). Looked up from germline, CDR1 is MNHEY and CDR2 is SMNVEV (reference sequence). The CDR3 has 14 residues. Trimming removed 0 bases at V and 10 bases at J, with 13 bases between. This CDR3 reads CASSLSRGVGEQFF. Written as DNA, the CDR3 is TGTGCCAGCAGTTTATCGAGGGGCGTCGGAGAGCAGTTCTTC.

This clonotype came up many times. This sequence joins TRBV20-1 and TRBJ1-2; D not resolved. The V and J ends lost 3 bases and 8 bases respectively, with 7 bases between them. Germline V CDR1 and CDR2: DFQATT, SNEGSKA (reference sequence). The CDR3 sequence is 10 residues long. The CDR3 reads CSASKGGYTF. The CDR3 nucleotides are TGCAGTGCTAGTAAGGGAGGCTACACCTTC.

Many counts were recorded for this clonotype. For the CDR3, the DNA is TGTGCCAGCAGCCACGCATGGGAGAACAATGAGCAGTTCTTC. It encodes CASSHAWENNEQFF. The gene calls are TRBV5-4 and TRBJ2-1; perhaps TRBD2 as D (5 bases). V shed 4 bases and J shed 5 bases, with 13 bases lying between them. The CDR3 loop spans 14 amino acids. Germline assignment: CDR1 SGHNT and CDR2 YYREEE (reference sequence). The full variable domain, its missing parts supplied by reference TRBV5-4 and TRBJ2-1, is ETGVTQSPTHLIKTRGQQVTLRCSSQSGHNTVSWYQQALGQGPQFIFQYYREEENGRGNFPPRFSGLQFPNYSSELNVNALELDDSALYLCASSHAWENNEQFFGPGTRLTVL.

Many counts were recorded for this clonotype. This chain connects TRBV12-3 or TRBV12-4 to TRBJ2-3; D not certain. The CDR3 has 15 amino acids. Trimming pared 5 bases from V and 2 bases from J, leaving 14 bases between. The CDR3 reads CASSPADFTTDTQYF. DNA for the CDR3: TGTGCCAGCAGTCCGGCTGATTTCACCACAGATACGCAGTATTTT.

The rearrangement uses TRBV19 and TRBJ2-7; D could derive from TRBD1 or TRBD2 (5 bases each). Trimming pared 3 bases from V and 1 base from J, leaving 13 bases between. The CDR3 extends over 15 amino acids. Germline assignment: CDR1 LNHDA and CDR2 SQIVND (reference sequence). The DNA for the CDR3 is TGTGCCAGTAGTATTATCTGGGACGGGTCCTACGAGCAGTACTTC. Amino acid sequence: CASSIIWDGSYEQYF.

This clonotype was detected ten times or more. This chain connects TRBV7-9 to TRBJ1-5; 10 bases line up with TRBD1. Germline V gene sequence: CDR1 SEHNR, CDR2 FQNEAQ (reference sequence). Trimming at V came to 1 base and at J to 2 bases, leaving 5 bases not matched to a gene. This CDR3 is built from 17 residues. CDR3 DNA sequence: TGTGCCAGCAGCTTAGGGACCGGGACAGGGGGCAATCAGCCCCAGCATTTT. It specifies CASSLGTGTGGNQPQHF.

V gene TRBV7-8 combines with J gene TRBJ2-2, with D possibly being TRBD2 (6 bases). Trimming took off 11 bases at V and 5 bases at J, with 21 bases between the two ends. Germline V lookup: CDR1 SGHVS, CDR2 FQNEAQ. The CDR3 loop spans 15 amino acids. This chain's CDR3 is CAGGTFGLPTGELFF. The CDR3 DNA is TGTGCCGGGGGGACCTTCGGACTGCCGACCGGGGAGCTGTTTTTT.

This clonotype was counted ten times or more. The chain has TRBV6-5 and TRBJ2-1; TRBD2 is a possible D gene (5 bases). CDR1 and CDR2 from the germline V gene are MNHEY and SVGAGI. This CDR3 is 14 amino acids long. The germline V and J ends were trimmed by 5 bases and 7 bases, with 15 bases remaining between them. In DNA, the CDR3 is TGTGCCAGCAGTAACGGACTCGCGGGTAATGAGCAGTTCTTC. Its protein product is CASSNGLAGNEQFF.

In its sample, this clonotype was seen many times. The gene calls are TRBV25-1 and TRBJ1-6; D gene uncertain. The CDR3 extends over 14 amino acids. The germline gives CDR1 MGHDK, CDR2 SYGVNS. Trimming stripped 3 bases from V and 9 bases from J, with 12 bases between. The CDR3 DNA reads as TGTGCCAGCAGTGATCCCTCTTGGGGTTCACCCCTCCACTTT. Protein product: CASSDPSWGSPLHF.

This clonotype was counted at least ten times. J is TRBJ1-1 and V is TRBV12-3 or TRBV12-4; a weak D match, TRBD1 (5 bases). Trimming shortened V by 3 bases and J by 7 bases, and 9 bases separated the two germline ends. The CDR3 runs to 12 residues. The CDR3: CASSLWGSEAFF. As DNA, the CDR3 is TGTGCCAGCAGTTTGTGGGGGAGTGAAGCTTTCTTT.

This clonotype showed up many times. The chain carries TRBV7-3 and TRBJ2-6; 7 bases are shared with TRBD1. V lost 8 bases and J lost 4; bases outside the gene matches: 5. The CDR3 consists of 14 residues. The V gene's germline CDR1 is SGHTA and CDR2 FQGTGA. CDR3 bases: TGTGCCAGCGCAGGGGGTACGGGGGCCAACGTCCTGACTTTC. It is translated as CASAGGTGANVLTF.

This clonotype was counted between two and nine times. The genes are TRBV6-2 or TRBV6-3 and TRBJ2-1; TRBD2 agrees at 7 bases. There are 18 residues in the CDR3. From germline, CDR1 is MNHEY and CDR2 SVGEGT. The ends lost 6 bases at V and 3 bases at J; junction bases unmatched: 17. The chain's CDR3 is CASSAGAESGVDYNEQFF. The CDR3 coding sequence is TGTGCCAGCAGCGCTGGGGCTGAAAGCGGGGTGGACTACAATGAGCAGTTCTTC.

V and J are TRBV11-2 and TRBJ2-1; 9 nucleotides line up with TRBD2. V dropped 0 bases and J dropped 4; count of bases not matched to a gene: 7. The CDR3 totals 17 residues. Germline CDR1 SGHAT, CDR2 FQNNGV. CDR3 nucleotides: TGTGCCAGCAGCTTAGACCCCCATGCGGGAGGGTACAATGAGCAGTTCTTC. Translated: CASSLDPHAGGYNEQFF.

This clonotype was detected ten times or more. The rearrangement uses TRBV7-9 and TRBJ2-1, with 7 bases aligning to TRBD2. CDR1 is SEHNR, CDR2 FQNEAQ, per germline (reference sequence). With 5 bases clipped from V and 7 bases from J, the junction kept 11 bases outside the gene matches. This CDR3 spans 15 amino acids. DNA of the CDR3: TGTGCCAGCAGCGAGTTGAGGGAGGGGTTGAATGAGCAGTTCTTC. Translated, it gives CASSELREGLNEQFF.

This clonotype was counted ten times or more. The gene calls are TRBV29-1 and TRBJ2-4, with 7 positions matching TRBD1. The CDR3 loop spans 14 amino acids. Per germline, CDR1 SQVTM and CDR2 ANQGSEA. J lost 0 bases, V lost 6 bases, and 5 bases had no gene match. CDR3 amino acids: CSVGQHLAKNIQYF. For the CDR3, the DNA is TGCAGCGTGGGACAGCACCTAGCCAAAAACATTCAGTACTTC.

This clonotype showed up just once. The J gene is TRBJ2-2, the V gene TRBV4-3; possibly TRBD2 for D (5 bases). Germline CDR1 and CDR2: LGHNA and YSLEER. The V end lost 11 bases, the J end lost 0 bases, and 16 bases lay between the germline ends. The CDR3 covers 15 residues. DNA of the CDR3: TGCGCCTCTCGATTAGCGACCACGAACACCGGGGAGCTGTTTTTT. Amino acids: CASRLATTNTGELFF.

There are many counts of this clonotype. The gene calls are TRBV29-1 and TRBJ2-1; D remains unclear. V was trimmed by 6 bases and J by 1 base, leaving 4 bases between them. Germline CDR1 SQVTM, CDR2 ANQGSEA. This CDR3 is built from 11 residues. The CDR3 DNA is TGCAGCGTACCATCCTACAATGAGCAGTTCTTC. Translating it yields CSVPSYNEQFF.

This clonotype was seen ten or more times. One end of the junction fails to match germline, which may point to a read error. The CDR3 sequence is CASSHPEGRRITLDF. CDR3 DNA sequence: TGTGCCAGCAGCCATCCCGAGGGGAGAAGGATAACCTTAGACTTC. The genes are TRBV4-2 and TRBJ2-7; D tentatively reads TRBD1 or TRBD2 (5 bases each). The V gene's germline CDR1 is LGHNA and CDR2 YNFKEQ. The CDR3 contains 15 residues.

This clonotype was seen repeatedly, ten times or more. The rearrangement links TRBV7-2 to TRBJ2-3; TRBD1 matches 9 bases. This CDR3 spans 15 amino acids. Germline-derived CDR1 and CDR2 are SGHTA and FQGNSA. V shed 6 bases and J 5 bases; nucleotides not matched to a gene: 9. CDR3 region: CASRMTGGVVDTQYF. CDR3 coding DNA: TGTGCCAGCAGAATGACAGGGGGGGTAGTAGATACGCAGTATTTT.

This clonotype was detected ten times or more. V gene TRBV7-9 combines with J gene TRBJ2-7, with no clear D. V was cut by 5 bases and J by 1 base, with 12 bases left in between. Germline CDR1 is SEHNR and CDR2 is FQNEAQ (reference sequence). This CDR3 is 14 amino acids long. This CDR3 is CASSPRYPSYEQYF. The CDR3 DNA reads as TGTGCCAGCAGCCCGCGATATCCTTCCTACGAGCAGTACTTC.

The chain is built from TRBV10-3 and TRBJ2-7; 9 nucleotides agree with TRBD1. The CDR3 has 15 residues. CDR1 ENHRY and CDR2 SYGVKD come from the germline V gene. Unmatched junction bases numbered 10, after V lost 6 bases and J lost 4 bases. The CDR3 here is CAIRDPGQGPYEQYF. For the CDR3, the DNA is TGTGCCATCAGAGACCCGGGACAGGGCCCGTACGAGCAGTACTTC.

The V and J genes are TRBV6-5 and TRBJ1-1, with D possibly matching TRBD1 (5 bases). The CDR3 totals 13 residues. The V gene's germline CDR1 is MNHEY and CDR2 SVGAGI. Trimming shortened V by 4 bases and J by 1 base, and 7 bases separated the two germline ends. The CDR3 is CASSWGGNTEAFF. The CDR3 bases are TGTGCCAGCAGTTGGGGGGGGAACACTGAAGCTTTCTTT.

The chain uses TRBV6-1 and TRBJ2-2; 8 nucleotides agree with TRBD1. V shed 5 bases and J 7 bases; nucleotides not matched to a gene: 6. The germline CDR1 and CDR2 sequences are MNHNS and SASEGT. This CDR3 spans 14 amino acids. CDR3 region: CASSKGQGGGELFF. The DNA for the CDR3 is TGTGCCAGCAGTAAAGGACAGGGAGGCGGGGAGCTGTTTTTT.

This clonotype has a count of ten or more. The genes are TRBV27 and TRBJ1-2; D might be TRBD1 (6 bases). This CDR3 has 14 amino acids. CDR1 MNHEY and CDR2 SMNVEV come from the germline V gene (reference sequence). V was shortened by 1 base and J by 8 bases, with 14 bases between the two germline ends. This CDR3 reads CASSLFRQAGGYTF. CDR3 nucleotide sequence: TGTGCCAGCAGTTTATTCCGACAGGCCGGAGGCTACACCTTC.

The rearrangement uses TRBV7-2 and TRBJ2-7; D gene ambiguous. V was trimmed by 4 bases and J by 3 bases, leaving 13 bases between them. Germline values: CDR1 SGHTA, CDR2 FQGNSA. The length of the CDR3 is 14 residues. CDR3 nucleotides: TGTGCCAGCAGCTCCGTCTCTGGCAGCTACGAGCAGTACTTC. This sequence encodes CASSSVSGSYEQYF. The full variable domain, with the rest looked up from reference TRBV7-2 and TRBJ2-7, is GAGVSQSPSNKVTEKGKDVELRCDPISGHTALYWYRQSLGQGLEFLIYFQGNSAPDKSGLPSDRFSAERTGGSVSTLTIQRTQQEDSAVYLCASSSVSGSYEQYFGPGTRLTVT.